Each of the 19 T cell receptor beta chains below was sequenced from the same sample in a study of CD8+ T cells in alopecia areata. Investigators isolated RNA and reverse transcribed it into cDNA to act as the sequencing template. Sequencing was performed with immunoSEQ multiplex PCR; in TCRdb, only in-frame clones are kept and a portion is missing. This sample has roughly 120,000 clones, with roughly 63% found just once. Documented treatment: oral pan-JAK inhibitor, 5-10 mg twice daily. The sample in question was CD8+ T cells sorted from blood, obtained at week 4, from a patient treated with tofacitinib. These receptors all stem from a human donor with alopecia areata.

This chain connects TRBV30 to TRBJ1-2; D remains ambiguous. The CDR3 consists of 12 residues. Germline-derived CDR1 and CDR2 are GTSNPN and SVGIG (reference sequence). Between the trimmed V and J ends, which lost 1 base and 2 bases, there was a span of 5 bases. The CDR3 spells CAWSAGNYGYTF. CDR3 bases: TGTGCCTGGAGTGCGGGGAACTATGGCTACACCTTC.

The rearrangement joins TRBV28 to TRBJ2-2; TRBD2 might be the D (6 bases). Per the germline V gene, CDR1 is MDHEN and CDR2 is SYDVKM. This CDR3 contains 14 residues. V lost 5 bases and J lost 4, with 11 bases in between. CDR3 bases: TGTGCCAGCAGTCAACGGGAGCTCACCGGGGAGCTGTTTTTT. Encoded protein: CASSQRELTGELFF.

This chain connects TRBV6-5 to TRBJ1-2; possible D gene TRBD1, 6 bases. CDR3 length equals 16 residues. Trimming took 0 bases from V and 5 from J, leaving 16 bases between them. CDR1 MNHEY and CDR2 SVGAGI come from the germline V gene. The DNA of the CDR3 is TGTGCCAGCAGTTACTCGGAATTGGGGGCGGGTTATGGCTACACCTTC. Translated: CASSYSELGAGYGYTF.

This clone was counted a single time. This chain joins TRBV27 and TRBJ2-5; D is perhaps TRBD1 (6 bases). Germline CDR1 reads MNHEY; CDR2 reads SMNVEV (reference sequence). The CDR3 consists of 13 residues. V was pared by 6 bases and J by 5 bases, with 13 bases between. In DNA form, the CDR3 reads TGTGCCAGCAGGCATCAGGGGCGGGAGACCCAGTACTTC. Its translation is CASRHQGRETQYF.

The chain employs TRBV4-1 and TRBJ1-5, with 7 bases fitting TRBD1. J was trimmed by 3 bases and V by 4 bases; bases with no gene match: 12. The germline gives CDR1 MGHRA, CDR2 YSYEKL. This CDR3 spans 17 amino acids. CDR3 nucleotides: TGCGCCAGCAGCCCAGGGACAGACCTTGGCCTCAATCAGCCCCAGCATTTT. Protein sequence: CASSPGTDLGLNQPQHF.

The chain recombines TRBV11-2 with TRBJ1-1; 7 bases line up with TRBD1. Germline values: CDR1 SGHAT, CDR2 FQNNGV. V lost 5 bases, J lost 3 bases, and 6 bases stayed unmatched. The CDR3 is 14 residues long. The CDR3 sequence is CASSQQTGYTEAFF. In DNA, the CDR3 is TGTGCCAGCAGCCAACAGACAGGGTACACTGAAGCTTTCTTT.

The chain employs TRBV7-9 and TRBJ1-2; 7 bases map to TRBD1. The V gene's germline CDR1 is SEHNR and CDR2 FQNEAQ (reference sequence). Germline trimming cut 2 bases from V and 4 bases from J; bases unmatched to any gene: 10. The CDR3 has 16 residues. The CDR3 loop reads CASSLLQGSDAYGYTF. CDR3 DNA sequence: TGTGCCAGCAGCTTACTACAGGGGTCCGACGCCTATGGCTACACCTTC.

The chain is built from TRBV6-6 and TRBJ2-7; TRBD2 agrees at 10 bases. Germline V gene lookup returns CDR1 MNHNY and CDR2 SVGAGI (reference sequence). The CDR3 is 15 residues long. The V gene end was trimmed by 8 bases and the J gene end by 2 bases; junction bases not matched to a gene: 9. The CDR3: CASVALAGVTYEQYF. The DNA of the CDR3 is TGTGCCAGCGTGGCCCTAGCGGGGGTTACCTACGAGCAGTACTTC.

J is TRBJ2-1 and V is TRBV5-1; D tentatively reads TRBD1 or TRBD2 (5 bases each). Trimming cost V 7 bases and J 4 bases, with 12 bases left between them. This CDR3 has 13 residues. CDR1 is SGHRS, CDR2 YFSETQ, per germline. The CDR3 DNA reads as TGCGCCAGCGAGGGTACAGGATACAATGAGCAGTTCTTC. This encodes CASEGTGYNEQFF.

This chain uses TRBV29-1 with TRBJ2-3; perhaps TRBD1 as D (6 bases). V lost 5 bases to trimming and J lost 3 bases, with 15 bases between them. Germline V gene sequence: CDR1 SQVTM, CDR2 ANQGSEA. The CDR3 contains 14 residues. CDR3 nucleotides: TGCAGCGTTTTACAGGGACACATAACAGATACGCAGTATTTT. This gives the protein CSVLQGHITDTQYF.

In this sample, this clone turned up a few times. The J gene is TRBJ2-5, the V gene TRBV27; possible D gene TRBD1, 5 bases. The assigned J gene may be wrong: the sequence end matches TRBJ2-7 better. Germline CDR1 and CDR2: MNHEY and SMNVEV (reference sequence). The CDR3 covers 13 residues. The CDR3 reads CASSLRQNREQYF. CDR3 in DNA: TGTGCCAGCAGTCTAAGACAGAACCGCGAGCAGTACTTC.

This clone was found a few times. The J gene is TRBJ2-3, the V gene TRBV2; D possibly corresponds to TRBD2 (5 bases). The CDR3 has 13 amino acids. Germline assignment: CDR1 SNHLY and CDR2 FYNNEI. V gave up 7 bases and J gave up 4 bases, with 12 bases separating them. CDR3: CASNAGTADTQYF. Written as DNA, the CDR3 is TGTGCCAGCAATGCGGGTACGGCAGATACGCAGTATTTT.

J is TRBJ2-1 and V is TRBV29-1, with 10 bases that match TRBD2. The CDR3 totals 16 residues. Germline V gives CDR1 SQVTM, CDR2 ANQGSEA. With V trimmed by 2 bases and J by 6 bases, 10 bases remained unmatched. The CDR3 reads CSVESGGANYINEQFF. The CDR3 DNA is TGCAGCGTTGAAAGCGGGGGGGCCAATTATATCAATGAGCAGTTCTTC.

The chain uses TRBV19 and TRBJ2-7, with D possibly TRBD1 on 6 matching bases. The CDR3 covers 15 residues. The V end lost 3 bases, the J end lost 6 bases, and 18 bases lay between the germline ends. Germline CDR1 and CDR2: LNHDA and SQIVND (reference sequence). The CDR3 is CASSIGGNRRVEQYF. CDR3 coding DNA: TGTGCCAGTAGTATTGGGGGCAATCGGCGGGTCGAGCAGTACTTC.

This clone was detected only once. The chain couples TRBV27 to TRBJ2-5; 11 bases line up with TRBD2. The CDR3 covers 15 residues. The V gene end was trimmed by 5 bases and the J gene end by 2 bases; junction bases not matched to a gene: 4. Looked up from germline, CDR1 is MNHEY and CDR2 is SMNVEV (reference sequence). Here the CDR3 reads CASSPLAGGQETQYF. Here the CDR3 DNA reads TGTGCCAGCAGTCCCTTAGCGGGGGGGCAAGAGACCCAGTACTTC.

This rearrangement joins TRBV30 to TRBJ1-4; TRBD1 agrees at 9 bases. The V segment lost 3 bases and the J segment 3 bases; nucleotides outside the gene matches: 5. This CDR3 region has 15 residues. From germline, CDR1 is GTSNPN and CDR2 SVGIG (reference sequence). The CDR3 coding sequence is TGTGCCTGGAGGTCCGGGACAGGGCCTAATGAAAAACTGTTTTTT. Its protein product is CAWRSGTGPNEKLFF.

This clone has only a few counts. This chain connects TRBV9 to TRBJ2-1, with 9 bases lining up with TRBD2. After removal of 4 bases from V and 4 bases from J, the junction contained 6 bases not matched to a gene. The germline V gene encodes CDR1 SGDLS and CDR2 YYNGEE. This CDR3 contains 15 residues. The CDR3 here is CASSTAGGPYNEQFF. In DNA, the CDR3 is TGTGCCAGCAGCACCGCGGGGGGGCCTTACAATGAGCAGTTCTTC.

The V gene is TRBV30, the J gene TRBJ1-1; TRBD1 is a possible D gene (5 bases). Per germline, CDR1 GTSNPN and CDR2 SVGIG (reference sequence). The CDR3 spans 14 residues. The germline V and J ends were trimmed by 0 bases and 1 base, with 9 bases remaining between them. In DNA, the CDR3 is TGTGCCTGGAGTGTCCAGGGACCGAACACTGAAGCTTTCTTT. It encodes CAWSVQGPNTEAFF.

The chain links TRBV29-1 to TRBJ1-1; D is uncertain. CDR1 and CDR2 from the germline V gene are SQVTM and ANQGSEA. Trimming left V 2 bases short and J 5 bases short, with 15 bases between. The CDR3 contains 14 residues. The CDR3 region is CSVEYPSLRTEAFF. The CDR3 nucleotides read TGCAGCGTTGAATATCCTTCATTAAGGACTGAAGCTTTCTTT.